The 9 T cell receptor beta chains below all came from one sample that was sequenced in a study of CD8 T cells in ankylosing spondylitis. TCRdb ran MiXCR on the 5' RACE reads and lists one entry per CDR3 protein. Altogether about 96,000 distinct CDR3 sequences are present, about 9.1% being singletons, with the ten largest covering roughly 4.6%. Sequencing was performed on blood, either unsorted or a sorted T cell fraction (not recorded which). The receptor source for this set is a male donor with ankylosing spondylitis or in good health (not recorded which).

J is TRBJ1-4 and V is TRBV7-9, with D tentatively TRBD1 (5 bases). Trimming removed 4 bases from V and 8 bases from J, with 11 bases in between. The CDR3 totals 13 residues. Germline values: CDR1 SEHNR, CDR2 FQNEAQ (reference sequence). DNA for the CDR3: TGTGCCAGCAGCTCCGGGGGGTCCGAAAAACTGTTTTTT. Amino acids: CASSSGGSEKLFF.

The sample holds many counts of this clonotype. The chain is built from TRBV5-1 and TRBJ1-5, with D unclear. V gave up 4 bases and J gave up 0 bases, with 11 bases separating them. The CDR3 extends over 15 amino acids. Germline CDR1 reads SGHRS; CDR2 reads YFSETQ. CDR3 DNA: TGCGCCAGCAGCGTGGACGGATTTAGCAATCAGCCCCAGCATTTT. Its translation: CASSVDGFSNQPQHF. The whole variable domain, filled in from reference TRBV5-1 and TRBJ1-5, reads KAGVTQTPRYLIKTRGQQVTLSCSPISGHRSVSWYQQTPGQGLQFLFEYFSETQRNKGNFPGRFSGRQFSNSRSEMNVSTLELGDSALYLCASSVDGFSNQPQHFGDGTRLSIL.

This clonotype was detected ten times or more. The CDR3 is CASSTNSGGAPNEQFF. The CDR3 nucleotides read TGTGCCAGCAGCACCAATAGCGGGGGGGCGCCCAATGAGCAGTTCTTC. This chain connects TRBV9 to TRBJ2-1, with 11 positions matching TRBD2. This CDR3 spans 16 amino acids. Germline values: CDR1 SGDLS, CDR2 YYNGEE. Trimming removed 4 bases from V and 6 bases from J; junction bases left unmatched: 9.

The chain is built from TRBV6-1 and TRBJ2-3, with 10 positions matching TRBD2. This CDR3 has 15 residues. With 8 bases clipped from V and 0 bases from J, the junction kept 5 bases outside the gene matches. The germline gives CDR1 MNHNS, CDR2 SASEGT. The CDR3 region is CASGQAGGSTDTQYF. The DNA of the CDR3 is TGTGCCAGCGGCCAAGCGGGGGGGAGCACAGATACGCAGTATTTT.

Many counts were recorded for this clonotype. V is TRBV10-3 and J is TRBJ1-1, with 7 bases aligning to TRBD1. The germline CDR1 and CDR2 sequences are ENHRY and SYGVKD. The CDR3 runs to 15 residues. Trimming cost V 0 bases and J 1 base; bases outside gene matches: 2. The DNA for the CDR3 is TGTGCCATCAGTGAGTCGCGACAGGGGAACACTGAAGCTTTCTTT. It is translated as CAISESRQGNTEAFF.

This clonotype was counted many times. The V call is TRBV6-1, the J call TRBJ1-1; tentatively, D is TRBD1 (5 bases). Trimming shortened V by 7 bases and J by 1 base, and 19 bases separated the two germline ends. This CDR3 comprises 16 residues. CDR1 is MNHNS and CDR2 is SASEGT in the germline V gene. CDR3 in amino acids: CASMGEKGNRNTEAFF. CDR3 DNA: TGTGCCAGCATGGGGGAGAAGGGAAATCGGAACACTGAAGCTTTCTTT.

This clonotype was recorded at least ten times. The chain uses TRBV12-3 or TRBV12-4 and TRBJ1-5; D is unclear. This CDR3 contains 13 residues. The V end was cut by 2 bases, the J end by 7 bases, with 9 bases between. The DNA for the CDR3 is TGTGCCAGCAGTTTAAATCCGGGACAGCCCCAGCATTTT. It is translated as CASSLNPGQPQHF.

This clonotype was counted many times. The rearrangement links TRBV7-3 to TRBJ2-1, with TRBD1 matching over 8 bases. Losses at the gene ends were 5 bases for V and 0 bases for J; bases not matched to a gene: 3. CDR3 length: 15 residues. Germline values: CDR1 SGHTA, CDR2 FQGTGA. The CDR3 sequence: CASSPQGASYNEQFF. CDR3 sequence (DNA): TGTGCCAGCAGCCCCCAGGGGGCCTCCTACAATGAGCAGTTCTTC.

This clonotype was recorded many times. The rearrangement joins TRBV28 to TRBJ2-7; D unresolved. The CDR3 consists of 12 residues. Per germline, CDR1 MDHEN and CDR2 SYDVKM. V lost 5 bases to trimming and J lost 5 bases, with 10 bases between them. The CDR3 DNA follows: TGTGCCAGCAGTCCGACACGCCACGAGCAGTACTTC. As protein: CASSPTRHEQYF.